Following are 29 T cell receptor beta chains from one sample sequenced in a study of human T cells and chemical hapten exposure. TCRdb independently ran MiXCR on the 5' RACE reads; one entry per CDR3 protein. The sample shows around 100,000 distinct CDR3 sequences, roughly 18% of them seen only once. Someone pulled total RNA out of unfractionated whole blood. These receptors all stem from a human donor in good health.

The DNA of the CDR3 is TGTGCCAGCAGTTTAGACCCCAGGGGACTGGGGTACACTGAAGCTTTCTTT. The encoded protein is CASSLDPRGLGYTEAFF. This chain joins TRBV28 and TRBJ1-1, with D possibly matching TRBD1 (6 bases). CDR1 is MDHEN, CDR2 SYDVKM, per germline. There are 17 residues in the CDR3. V lost 2 bases, J lost 3 bases, and 19 bases lay in between.

The table lists this clonotype with a few counts. The rearrangement uses TRBV7-9 and TRBJ2-1; D is undetermined. V lost 2 bases and J lost 10, with 9 bases in between. This CDR3 has 12 residues. From germline, CDR1 is SEHNR and CDR2 FQNEAQ (reference sequence). Here the CDR3 DNA reads TGTGCCAGCAGCTTAATACTCTTAGAGCAGTTCTTC. It translates to CASSLILLEQFF. Full variable domain (remainder filled in from reference TRBV7-9 and TRBJ2-1): DTGVSQNPRHKITKRGQNVTFRCDPISEHNRLYWYRQTLGQGPEFLTYFQNEAQLEKSRLLSDRFSAERPKGSFSTLEIQRTEQGDSAMYLCASSLILLEQFFGPGTRLTVL.

The chain uses TRBV7-9 and TRBJ2-5, with 7 nucleotides matching TRBD2. Germline CDR1 and CDR2: SEHNR and FQNEAQ (reference sequence). Unmatched junction bases numbered 9, after V lost 7 bases and J lost 1 base. The CDR3 extends over 15 amino acids. CDR3 region: CASTPLLAVQETQYF. CDR3 DNA sequence: TGTGCCAGCACTCCTCTTCTAGCGGTCCAAGAGACCCAGTACTTC. Variable domain in full (rest from reference TRBV7-9 and TRBJ2-5): DTGVSQNPRHKITKRGQNVTFRCDPISEHNRLYWYRQTLGQGPEFLTYFQNEAQLEKSRLLSDRFSAERPKGSFSTLEIQRTEQGDSAMYLCASTPLLAVQETQYFGPGTRLLVL.

J is TRBJ2-1 and V is TRBV27; D ambiguous. Trimming left V 4 bases short and J 7 bases short, with 5 bases between. The CDR3 is made up of 11 amino acids. Germline assignment: CDR1 MNHEY and CDR2 SMNVEV (reference sequence). The CDR3 sequence: CASSYRNEQFF. The DNA of the CDR3 is TGTGCCAGCAGTTATAGGAATGAGCAGTTCTTC.

This clonotype was recorded a few times. This chain connects TRBV9 to TRBJ2-3; D is uncertain. The CDR3 runs 17 residues. With 0 bases removed from V and 1 base from J, the gap between germline ends came to 15 bases. The V gene's germline CDR1 is SGDLS and CDR2 YYNGEE. DNA for the CDR3: TGTGCCAGCAGCGTAGATAGGAGTCCTCTTGGCACAGATACGCAGTATTTT. Translated: CASSVDRSPLGTDTQYF. The full variable domain, completed using reference TRBV9 and TRBJ2-3, is DSGVTQTPKHLITATGQRVTLRCSPRSGDLSVYWYQQSLDQGLQFLIQYYNGEERAKGNILERFSAQQFPDLHSELNLSSLELGDSALYFCASSVDRSPLGTDTQYFGPGTRLTVL.

The chain employs TRBV14 and TRBJ2-3; D uncertain. The CDR3 totals 15 residues. V lost 3 bases and J lost 2, with 12 bases in between. Germline loops: CDR1 SGHDN, CDR2 FVKESK. For the CDR3, the DNA is TGTGCCAGCAGCCAGGGGTTGGCGTACACAGATACGCAGTATTTT. Translating it yields CASSQGLAYTDTQYF.

This clonotype was found a few times. This chain uses TRBV27 with TRBJ2-3; D unresolved. Germline CDR1 and CDR2: MNHEY and SMNVEV (reference sequence). Trimming cost V 8 bases and J 5 bases, with 8 bases left between them. The CDR3 contains 11 residues. The DNA of the CDR3 is TGTGCCAGCGGGAAGGGAGATACGCAGTATTTT. Protein sequence: CASGKGDTQYF.

This clonotype has just a few counts. The chain combines TRBV2 with TRBJ1-5; 7 bases agree with TRBD1. The V segment lost 7 bases and the J segment 6 bases; nucleotides outside the gene matches: 3. The CDR3 runs to 12 residues. CDR1 is SNHLY, CDR2 FYNNEI, per germline. This CDR3 reads CASKGATQPQHF. The CDR3 DNA reads TGTGCCAGCAAGGGGGCAACTCAGCCCCAGCATTTT.

The chain couples TRBV20-1 to TRBJ1-5; possibly TRBD1 for D (5 bases). Deletions cut 5 bases from V and 4 bases from J, with 15 bases between. This CDR3 is built from 14 residues. The germline V gene has CDR1 DFQATT and CDR2 SNEGSKA (reference sequence). This CDR3 reads CSADTRTHNQPQHF. The CDR3 DNA follows: TGCAGTGCTGACACCCGGACACATAATCAGCCCCAGCATTTT.

This chain joins TRBV15 and TRBJ2-2, with 9 bases matching TRBD2. From germline, CDR1 is LNHNV and CDR2 YYDKDF (reference sequence). The CDR3 is made up of 17 amino acids. The V and J ends lost 1 base and 5 bases, in that order; junction bases with no gene match: 8. Here the CDR3 DNA reads TGTGCCACCAGCAGAGGAAGGCGGGAGGGCCGAACCGGGGAGCTGTTTTTT. The encoded protein is CATSRGRREGRTGELFF. Supplemented by reference TRBV15 and TRBJ2-2, the full variable domain reads DAMVIQNPRYQVTQFGKPVTLSCSQTLNHNVMYWYQQKSSQAPKLLFHYYDKDFNNEADTPDNFQSRRPNTSFCFLDIRSPGLGDTAMYLCATSRGRREGRTGELFFGEGSRLTVL.

At least ten counts were recorded for this clonotype. The chain carries TRBV5-6 and TRBJ2-1, with 9 bases that match TRBD2. CDR1 is SGHDT and CDR2 is YYEEEE in the germline V gene. V shed 1 base and J 4 bases; nucleotides not matched to a gene: 6. The CDR3 covers 16 residues. This CDR3 is CASSLSGLARYNEQFF. The CDR3 DNA reads TGTGCCAGCAGCTTGTCGGGACTAGCTCGGTACAATGAGCAGTTCTTC.

The genes are TRBV29-1 and TRBJ1-2; D uncertain. The germline CDR1 and CDR2 sequences are SQVTM and ANQGSEA. The CDR3 has 13 residues. The germline V and J ends were trimmed by 2 bases and 0 bases, with 7 bases remaining between them. The DNA for the CDR3 is TGCAGCGTTGAATTCATTGCTAACTATGGCTACACCTTC. Residues: CSVEFIANYGYTF. The full variable domain, rest sourced from reference TRBV29-1 and TRBJ1-2, is SAVISQKPSRDICQRGTSLTIQCQVDSQVTMMFWYRQQPGQSLTLIATANQGSEATYESGFVIDKFPISRPNLTFSTLTVSNMSPEDSSIYLCSVEFIANYGYTFGSGTRLTVV.

J is TRBJ1-1 and V is TRBV28, with a weak D call TRBD1 (6 bases). The CDR3 runs 14 residues. The germline CDR1 and CDR2 sequences are MDHEN and SYDVKM. The V end lost 8 bases, the J end lost 1 base, and 14 bases lay between the germline ends. The CDR3 region is CASREGGQNTEAFF. The CDR3 nucleotides are TGTGCCAGCCGGGAGGGGGGCCAGAACACTGAAGCTTTCTTT.

This clonotype was observed a few times. The chain recombines TRBV7-8 with TRBJ1-5, with D tentatively TRBD1 (6 bases). This CDR3 region has 16 residues. The germline CDR1 and CDR2 sequences are SGHVS and FQNEAQ. With 2 bases removed from V and 11 bases from J, the gap between germline ends came to 22 bases. CDR3 loop: CASSLNPAGVGWAQHF. The DNA of the CDR3 is TGTGCCAGCAGCTTAAATCCAGCAGGGGTTGGTTGGGCCCAGCATTTT.

This clonotype was detected many times. This sequence joins TRBV5-1 and TRBJ1-2; D remains ambiguous. Germline CDR1 is SGHRS and CDR2 is YFSETQ. V lost 0 bases, J lost 8 bases, and 11 bases lay in between. This CDR3 is built from 13 residues. DNA for the CDR3: TGCGCCAGCAGCTTGGAACGGCCCGAGGGCTACACCTTC. This encodes CASSLERPEGYTF.

The chain employs TRBV6-5 and TRBJ2-3; TRBD2 aligns across 8 bases. The V gene end was trimmed by 4 bases and the J gene end by 13 bases; junction bases not matched to a gene: 13. The CDR3 is 14 residues long. Germline CDR1 is MNHEY and CDR2 is SVGAGI. The CDR3 sequence is CASSSETSAQKKYF. CDR3 nucleotide sequence: TGTGCCAGCAGTTCGGAGACTAGCGCCCAAAAGAAGTATTTT.

The rearrangement uses TRBV29-1 and TRBJ2-2; D may correspond to TRBD1 or TRBD2 (6 bases each). In germline, CDR1 is SQVTM, CDR2 ANQGSEA. The V end lost 4 bases, the J end lost 4 bases, and 13 bases lay between the germline ends. The CDR3 is 14 residues long. CDR3: CSVAGGGSTGELFF. The CDR3 nucleotides are TGCAGCGTTGCCGGGGGCGGCAGCACCGGGGAGCTGTTTTTT.

Ten or more counts support this clonotype. This rearrangement joins TRBV10-3 to TRBJ1-1, with D unresolved. Germline-derived CDR1 and CDR2 are ENHRY and SYGVKD. The CDR3 loop spans 14 amino acids. Trimming stripped 6 bases from V and 1 base from J, with 12 bases between. Here the CDR3 reads CAIRRTIQNTEAFF. The CDR3 DNA sequence: TGTGCCATCAGGAGAACAATCCAGAACACTGAAGCTTTCTTT.

The chain is built from TRBV4-1 and TRBJ2-7; the D gene is possibly TRBD1 (5 bases). Trimming shortened V by 2 bases and J by 3 bases, and 8 bases separated the two germline ends. This CDR3 has 13 residues. Per the germline V gene, CDR1 is MGHRA and CDR2 is YSYEKL. The CDR3 reads CASSQRQNYEQYF. CDR3 bases: TGCGCCAGCAGCCAACGACAGAACTACGAGCAGTACTTC.

The gene calls are TRBV5-1 and TRBJ1-1, with D possibly matching TRBD1 (5 bases). V gave up 0 bases and J gave up 6 bases, with 15 bases separating them. Germline V gives CDR1 SGHRS, CDR2 YFSETQ. The CDR3 length is 15 residues. The CDR3 is CASSLVRGKGPEAFF. The CDR3 coding sequence is TGCGCCAGCAGCTTGGTTCGGGGGAAGGGGCCTGAAGCTTTCTTT. The entire variable domain, with the rest obtained from reference TRBV5-1 and TRBJ1-1, is as follows: KAGVTQTPRYLIKTRGQQVTLSCSPISGHRSVSWYQQTPGQGLQFLFEYFSETQRNKGNFPGRFSGRQFSNSRSEMNVSTLELGDSALYLCASSLVRGKGPEAFFGQGTRLTVV.

A few counts support this clonotype. V is TRBV5-1 and J is TRBJ1-2; no reliable D call. The V end lost 0 bases, the J end lost 2 bases, and 5 bases lay between the germline ends. Germline V lookup: CDR1 SGHRS, CDR2 YFSETQ. The CDR3 spans 13 residues. The CDR3 sequence: CASSLEGNYGYTF. DNA for the CDR3: TGCGCCAGCAGCTTGGAGGGAAACTATGGCTACACCTTC.

J is TRBJ2-7 and V is TRBV6-5, with 11 bases matching TRBD1. Unmatched junction bases numbered 4, after V lost 1 base and J lost 2 bases. Germline V gene sequence: CDR1 MNHEY, CDR2 SVGAGI. The CDR3 spans 16 residues. The CDR3 nucleotides are TGTGCCAGCAGTTACTGGACGGGACAGGGGGCCTACGAGCAGTACTTC. It specifies CASSYWTGQGAYEQYF.

This clonotype was picked up a small number of times. This chain's CDR3 is CASSHGGWERRNSYEQYF. The CDR3 nucleotides read TGTGCCAGCAGCCATGGGGGGTGGGAGCGGAGGAACTCCTACGAGCAGTACTTC. The gene calls are TRBV11-2 and TRBJ2-7, with D tentatively TRBD2 (6 bases). Germline CDR1 SGHAT, CDR2 FQNNGV. V lost 5 bases and J lost 0, with 23 bases in between. The CDR3 contains 18 residues.

This chain connects TRBV11-2 to TRBJ1-6; no clear D. V lost 2 bases to trimming and J lost 0 bases, with 8 bases between them. This CDR3 is 16 amino acids long. Germline CDR1 is SGHAT and CDR2 is FQNNGV. CDR3 nucleotides: TGTGCCAGCAGCTTACGGGCAAGCTCCTATAATTCACCCCTCCACTTT. Its protein product is CASSLRASSYNSPLHF.

This clonotype was detected only a few times. The chain employs TRBV25-1 and TRBJ1-6; D ambiguous. This CDR3 has 12 residues. The V end lost 0 bases, the J end lost 10 bases, and 4 bases lay between the germline ends. Germline loops: CDR1 MGHDK, CDR2 SYGVNS. DNA of the CDR3: TGTGCCAGCAGTGAATATCGCTCACCCCTCCACTTT. It yields the protein CASSEYRSPLHF. The full variable domain, in which reference TRBV25-1 and TRBJ1-6 provide the parts outside the CDR3, is EADIYQTPRYLVIGTGKKITLECSQTMGHDKMYWYQQDPGMELHLIHYSYGVNSTEKGDLSSESTVSRIRTEHFPLTLESARPSHTSQYLCASSEYRSPLHFGNGTRLTVT.

This clonotype came up a few times. The chain is built from TRBV19 and TRBJ2-7; D might be TRBD2 (5 bases). V was clipped by 6 bases and J by 0 bases, with 15 bases between them. Germline CDR1 reads LNHDA; CDR2 reads SQIVND (reference sequence). This CDR3 has 15 amino acids. CDR3 in amino acids: CASSIPRAASYEQYF. For the CDR3, the DNA is TGTGCCAGTAGCATCCCCCGAGCGGCCTCCTACGAGCAGTACTTC.

This clonotype was detected a few times. The chain joins TRBV20-1 to TRBJ2-2; the D is unclear. The germline CDR1 and CDR2 sequences are DFQATT and SNEGSKA (reference sequence). Trimming removed 0 bases at V and 8 bases at J, with 16 bases between. CDR3 length: 15 amino acids. CDR3 sequence: CSARDLVIGGGELFF. The CDR3 DNA follows: TGCAGTGCTAGAGATTTAGTTATCGGTGGGGGGGAGCTGTTTTTT.

The V call is TRBV11-2, the J call TRBJ2-5; D gene uncertain. Germline lookup yields CDR1 SGHAT and CDR2 FQNNGV. Deletions cut 0 bases from V and 0 bases from J, with 5 bases between. The CDR3 runs 14 residues. CDR3 coding DNA: TGTGCCAGCAGCTTAGAGCGGAACCAAGAGACCCAGTACTTC. Translated, it gives CASSLERNQETQYF.

The chain couples TRBV3-1 to TRBJ2-1; no firm D call. V was clipped by 3 bases and J by 9 bases, with 9 bases between them. The CDR3 loop spans 12 amino acids. In germline, CDR1 is LGHDT, CDR2 YNNKEL (reference sequence). The DNA of the CDR3 is TGTGCCAGCAGCCATCTAGAGACTGAGCAGTTCTTC. Protein sequence: CASSHLETEQFF.